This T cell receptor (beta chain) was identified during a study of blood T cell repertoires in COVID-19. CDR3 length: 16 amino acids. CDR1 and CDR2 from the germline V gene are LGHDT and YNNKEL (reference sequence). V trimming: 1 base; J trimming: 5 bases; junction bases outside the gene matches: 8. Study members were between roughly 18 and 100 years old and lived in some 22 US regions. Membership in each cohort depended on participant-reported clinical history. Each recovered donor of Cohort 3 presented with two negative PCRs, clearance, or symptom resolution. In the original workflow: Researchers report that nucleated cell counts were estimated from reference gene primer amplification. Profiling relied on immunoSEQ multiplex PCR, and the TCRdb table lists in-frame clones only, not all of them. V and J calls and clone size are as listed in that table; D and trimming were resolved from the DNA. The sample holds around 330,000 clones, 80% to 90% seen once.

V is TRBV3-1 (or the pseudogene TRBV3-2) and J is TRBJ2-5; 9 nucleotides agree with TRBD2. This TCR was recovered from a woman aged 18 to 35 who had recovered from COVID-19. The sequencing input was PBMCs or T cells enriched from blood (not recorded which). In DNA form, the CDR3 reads TGTGCCAGCAGCCAAGCGGCTAGCGGGATTGAGGAGACCCAGTACTTC. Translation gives CASSQAASGIEETQYF.